Presented here are 29 T cell receptor beta chains from one specimen sequenced in a study of blood T cell repertoires in COVID-19. The method was immunoSEQ multiplex PCR; TCRdb's version includes in-frame clones alone and lacks a portion of them. The data contain hundreds of thousands of clones, more than 70% of them singletons. The sequenced material came from PBMCs or T cells enriched from blood (not recorded which). The receptors were gathered from a woman aged 55-75 years in a cohort exposed to, infected with or recovered from COVID-19 (not recorded which).

V and J are TRBV7-2 and TRBJ2-5, with D perhaps matching TRBD2 (6 bases). CDR3 size: 13 residues. The V end was cut by 5 bases, the J end by 4 bases, with 11 bases between. Germline assignment: CDR1 SGHTA and CDR2 FQGNSA. The CDR3 nucleotides are TGTGCCAGCAGCATGAGACTAGGAGAGACCCAGTACTTC. It is translated as CASSMRLGETQYF.

V usage is TRBV11-3 and J usage is TRBJ1-1; 12 bases are a match to TRBD1. This CDR3 spans 17 amino acids. V shed 0 bases and J 7 bases; nucleotides not matched to a gene: 9. The V gene's germline CDR1 is SGHNT and CDR2 YENEEA. This CDR3 is CASSLEPGQGAVGEAFF. DNA of the CDR3: TGTGCCAGCAGCTTAGAGCCGGGACAGGGGGCTGTCGGTGAAGCTTTCTTT.

V is TRBV7-6 and J is TRBJ2-1; tentatively, D is TRBD2 (5 bases). The CDR3 is made up of 17 amino acids. Deletions cut 4 bases from V and 0 bases from J, with 16 bases between. Per the germline V gene, CDR1 is SGHVS and CDR2 is FNYEAQ. CDR3 loop: CASSSRGTGSSYNEQFF. The CDR3 coding sequence is TGTGCCAGCAGCTCACGAGGCACGGGGAGCTCCTACAATGAGCAGTTCTTC.

CDR3 nucleotides: TGTGCCAGCAGTTTAAGGCTAGCGGGAGCAAAAAGTTACGAGCAGTACTTC. Its translation is CASSLRLAGAKSYEQYF. V gene TRBV27 combines with J gene TRBJ2-7, with 10 bases identical to TRBD2. Germline V gives CDR1 MNHEY, CDR2 SMNVEV (reference sequence). The CDR3 loop spans 17 amino acids. V was pared by 2 bases and J by 4 bases, with 11 bases of the junction left unmatched.

The V gene is TRBV5-4, the J gene TRBJ1-1, with 8 bases that match TRBD1. V dropped 4 bases and J dropped 11; count of bases not matched to a gene: 10. The CDR3 is made up of 13 amino acids. Germline values: CDR1 SGHNT, CDR2 YYREEE (reference sequence). CDR3 sequence reads: CASSPGQGREAFF. The CDR3 DNA reads TGTGCCAGCAGCCCTGGACAGGGAAGGGAGGCTTTCTTT.

The CDR3 protein is CASSLGGSNTEAFF. The CDR3, as DNA: TGTGCCAGCAGCCTGGGGGGTTCGAACACTGAAGCTTTCTTT. V gene TRBV3-1 (or the pseudogene TRBV3-2) combines with J gene TRBJ1-1; maybe TRBD1 (5 bases). This CDR3 is 14 amino acids long. Trimming shortened V by 4 bases and J by 1 base, and 10 bases separated the two germline ends. The germline V gene encodes CDR1 LGHDT and CDR2 YNNKEL (reference sequence).

The chain recombines TRBV28 with TRBJ2-5; TRBD2 matches at 13 bases. The CDR3 has 16 amino acids. The V gene's germline CDR1 is MDHEN and CDR2 SYDVKM. The junction had 6 bases not matched to a gene; V was cut back by 5 bases and J by 3 bases. This CDR3 is CASSVEGLAGEETQYF. The CDR3 bases are TGTGCCAGCAGTGTCGAAGGACTAGCGGGAGAAGAGACCCAGTACTTC.

In its sample, this clone was seen a few times. The V and J genes are TRBV27 and TRBJ1-1, with TRBD1 matching 7 bases. Looked up from germline, CDR1 is MNHEY and CDR2 is SMNVEV (reference sequence). The CDR3 runs to 15 residues. V lost 6 bases to trimming and J lost 3 bases; unmatched junction nucleotides: 10. The CDR3 loop reads CASRGGSTGDTEAFF. The CDR3 region has the DNA TGTGCCAGCAGGGGAGGATCTACAGGGGACACTGAAGCTTTCTTT.

The rearrangement joins TRBV7-2 to TRBJ2-2; tentatively, D is TRBD1 (6 bases). The CDR3 runs 15 residues. Germline CDR1 reads SGHTA; CDR2 reads FQGNSA. V was clipped by 0 bases and J by 1 base, with 6 bases between them. The DNA of the CDR3 is TGTGCCAGCAGCTTAGCGACAGGGAACACCGGGGAGCTGTTTTTT. This gives the protein CASSLATGNTGELFF. Filled out from reference TRBV7-2 and TRBJ2-2, the complete variable domain reads GAGVSQSPSNKVTEKGKDVELRCDPISGHTALYWYRQSLGQGLEFLIYFQGNSAPDKSGLPSDRFSAERTGGSVSTLTIQRTQQEDSAVYLCASSLATGNTGELFFGEGSRLTVL.

The rearrangement joins TRBV7-6 to TRBJ2-5; 9 bases agree with TRBD1. V was clipped by 7 bases and J by 2 bases; unmatched bases: 8. Germline V gene data show CDR1 as SGHVS and CDR2 as FNYEAQ. The CDR3 runs 15 residues. The CDR3 loop is CASNQQGASQETQYF. CDR3 nucleotide sequence: TGTGCCAGCAACCAACAGGGGGCCTCACAAGAGACCCAGTACTTC.

CDR3 DNA: TGTGCCAGCAGCTTAGGACAGGGCACAGATACGCAGTATTTT. It codes for CASSLGQGTDTQYF. This chain connects TRBV7-9 to TRBJ2-3, with a possible D match to TRBD1 (6 bases). The V end was cut by 1 base, the J end by 1 base, with 6 bases between. The CDR3 totals 14 residues. Germline CDR1 is SEHNR and CDR2 is FQNEAQ (reference sequence). Drawing the rest from reference TRBV7-9 and TRBJ2-3, the complete variable domain is DTGVSQNPRHKITKRGQNVTFRCDPISEHNRLYWYRQTLGQGPEFLTYFQNEAQLEKSRLLSDRFSAERPKGSFSTLEIQRTEQGDSAMYLCASSLGQGTDTQYFGPGTRLTVL.

This chain joins TRBV4-2 and TRBJ1-4; 8 positions match TRBD1. The trim removed 0 bases at V and 6 bases at J, leaving 6 bases unmatched. Germline V gene lookup returns CDR1 LGHNA and CDR2 YNFKEQ. The CDR3 contains 16 residues. The CDR3 spells CASSQERQGRDEKLFF. The CDR3 region has the DNA TGTGCCAGCAGCCAAGAGAGACAGGGGAGGGATGAAAAACTGTTTTTT.

This chain joins TRBV7-9 and TRBJ1-3; possible D gene TRBD1, 6 bases. CDR3 length: 17 residues. The germline V gene encodes CDR1 SEHNR and CDR2 FQNEAQ (reference sequence). Deletions cut 5 bases from V and 4 bases from J, with 21 bases between. CDR3 residues: CASSLLLAGASGNTIYF. The CDR3 DNA reads as TGTGCCAGCAGCCTCCTCTTGGCAGGGGCCTCCGGAAACACCATATATTTT.

CDR3 DNA sequence: TGTGCCAGCAGCTCCGACAGGTATGAAGCTTTCTTT. Residues: CASSSDRYEAFF. The chain joins TRBV7-9 to TRBJ1-1; the D gene is possibly TRBD1 (6 bases). This CDR3 region has 12 residues. V was trimmed by 4 bases and J by 7 bases, leaving 10 bases between them. The germline V gene encodes CDR1 SEHNR and CDR2 FQNEAQ (reference sequence). Drawing the rest from reference TRBV7-9 and TRBJ1-1, the complete variable domain is DTGVSQNPRHKITKRGQNVTFRCDPISEHNRLYWYRQTLGQGPEFLTYFQNEAQLEKSRLLSDRFSAERPKGSFSTLEIQRTEQGDSAMYLCASSSDRYEAFFGQGTRLTVV.

This chain connects TRBV11-3 to TRBJ2-2, with 8 positions matching TRBD2. CDR3 size: 16 residues. Germline V lookup: CDR1 SGHNT, CDR2 YENEEA. V was pared by 3 bases and J by 5 bases, with 8 bases of the junction left unmatched. The CDR3 reads CASSFTLAGLTGELFF. In DNA form, the CDR3 reads TGTGCCAGCAGCTTCACCCTAGCGGGTTTGACCGGGGAGCTGTTTTTT.

This chain links TRBV6-5 with TRBJ2-7; D might be TRBD1 (6 bases). Germline lookup yields CDR1 MNHEY and CDR2 SVGAGI. CDR3 length: 15 amino acids. The V end was cut by 7 bases, the J end by 1 base, with 17 bases between. The CDR3 spells CASKRHRDTSYEQYF. The CDR3 DNA follows: TGTGCCAGCAAAAGGCACCGGGACACGTCCTACGAGCAGTACTTC.

The chain joins TRBV21-1 to TRBJ2-5; TRBD1 reflects the table's D call only, with no check against the DNA. TRBV21-1 is designated a pseudogene. The CDR3 totals 16 residues. CDR3 sequence (DNA): TGTGCCAGCAGCACCCCTAAGACAGGGGGCCGGGAGACCCAGTACTTC. Protein sequence: CASSTPKTGGRETQYF.

The V gene is TRBV19, the J gene TRBJ1-4, with D unclear. This CDR3 is built from 12 residues. Germline assignment: CDR1 LNHDA and CDR2 SQIVND (reference sequence). Trimming took 9 bases from V and 8 from J, leaving 13 bases between them. CDR3 nucleotide sequence: TGTGCCAGCTTGGGAGTTCCCGAAAAACTGTTTTTT. The encoded protein is CASLGVPEKLFF.

The CDR3 here is CASSFGVDQPQHF. The CDR3 DNA follows: TGTGCCAGCAGCTTTGGTGTAGATCAGCCCCAGCATTTT. The chain is built from TRBV7-9 and TRBJ1-5; D gene uncertain. Germline-derived CDR1 and CDR2 are SEHNR and FQNEAQ (reference sequence). This CDR3 has 13 amino acids. V was cut by 3 bases and J by 5 bases, with 8 bases left in between.

This chain joins TRBV28 and TRBJ2-3, with 7 bases that match TRBD2. V lost 4 bases to trimming and J lost 5 bases; unmatched junction nucleotides: 9. Germline CDR1 and CDR2: MDHEN and SYDVKM. The CDR3 runs 15 residues. CDR3 sequence: CASSSEREMEDTQYF. CDR3 nucleotides: TGTGCCAGCAGTTCAGAGCGGGAAATGGAAGATACGCAGTATTTT.

The chain combines TRBV6-5 with TRBJ1-2; 8 bases agree with TRBD1. Trimming removed 6 bases from V and 6 bases from J; junction bases left unmatched: 9. The germline gives CDR1 MNHEY, CDR2 SVGAGI. The CDR3 has 14 amino acids. CDR3 bases: TGTGCCAGCAGCTCACTTGCAGGGGGCAATGGCTACACCTTC. As protein: CASSSLAGGNGYTF.

V is TRBV28 and J is TRBJ2-1; tentative D call: TRBD1 (6 bases). This CDR3 contains 16 residues. Germline loops: CDR1 MDHEN, CDR2 SYDVKM. V lost 5 bases, J lost 6 bases, and 20 bases lay in between. Here the CDR3 DNA reads TGTGCCAGCAGTATTACAGGGTCCCACGCCCTCAATGAGCAGTTCTTC. The encoded protein is CASSITGSHALNEQFF.

The CDR3 sequence is CASSDLTGAYEQYF. The CDR3, as DNA: TGTGCCAGCAGTGATCTGACAGGGGCCTACGAGCAGTACTTC. The rearrangement uses TRBV25-1 and TRBJ2-7, with 8 bases aligning to TRBD1. This CDR3 spans 14 amino acids. The V segment lost 3 bases and the J segment 2 bases; nucleotides outside the gene matches: 3. Germline V gene sequence: CDR1 MGHDK, CDR2 SYGVNS.

The rearrangement links TRBV28 to TRBJ2-2; the D gene is possibly TRBD1 (5 bases). This CDR3 comprises 17 residues. Germline assignment: CDR1 MDHEN and CDR2 SYDVKM. V was cut by 4 bases and J by 5 bases, with 20 bases left in between. CDR3 nucleotides: TGTGCCAGCAGTTCCGGACATAGATTAGTGCCGACCGGGGAGCTGTTTTTT. It codes for CASSSGHRLVPTGELFF.

This sequence joins TRBV29-1 and TRBJ1-5; maybe TRBD1 (6 bases). V was trimmed by 7 bases and J by 3 bases, leaving 10 bases between them. The CDR3 loop spans 12 amino acids. Germline-derived CDR1 and CDR2 are SQVTM and ANQGSEA. The CDR3 protein is CSAGHLNQPQHF. CDR3 nucleotide sequence: TGCAGCGCGGGACACCTCAATCAGCCCCAGCATTTT.

V usage is TRBV19 and J usage is TRBJ2-7; D is unresolved. This CDR3 spans 14 amino acids. Germline CDR1 reads LNHDA; CDR2 reads SQIVND (reference sequence). The ends were cut back, 4 bases at V and 2 bases at J, with 12 bases in the middle. CDR3 sequence: CASSSGSWTYEQYF. CDR3 DNA: TGTGCCAGTAGTAGCGGAAGTTGGACCTACGAGCAGTACTTC.

This clone turned up a few times. The chain links TRBV27 to TRBJ2-5, with D maybe TRBD2 (6 bases). Germline assignment: CDR1 MNHEY and CDR2 SMNVEV (reference sequence). V was pared by 6 bases and J by 6 bases, with 8 bases between. CDR3 length: 11 residues. CDR3: CASSGGKTQYF. The CDR3, as DNA: TGTGCCAGCAGCGGGGGAAAGACCCAGTACTTC.

This clone was counted a single time. The chain carries TRBV6-2 or TRBV6-3 and TRBJ1-1, with TRBD1 identical over 9 bases. Per germline, CDR1 MNHEY and CDR2 SVGEGT. This CDR3 spans 14 amino acids. Trimming removed 5 bases from V and 4 bases from J; junction bases left unmatched: 5. The CDR3 DNA is TGTGCCAGCAGTCGCGGACAGGGGAGCACTGAAGCTTTCTTT. Protein product: CASSRGQGSTEAFF.

J is TRBJ2-7 and V is TRBV25-1, with 7 positions matching TRBD2. CDR3 length: 16 residues. Trimming removed 10 bases from V and 4 bases from J; junction bases left unmatched: 19. Germline CDR1 MGHDK, CDR2 SYGVNS. As DNA, the CDR3 is TGTGCCATTCCTCTGCGGGAGTGTAGGAAACGTTACGAGCAGTACTTC. As protein: CAIPLRECRKRYEQYF.